This TCR beta chain was identified during a study of blood T cells in healthy people across ages. Isolated PBMCs totaled at least 7 million in each sample. Germline V gene lookup returns CDR1 SGHTA and CDR2 FQGNSA. V lost 1 base, J lost 1 base, and 3 bases lay in between. The CDR3 extends over 13 amino acids. This clonotype appeared many times. Together with a sample-barcoded 5' primer, a J-beta primer mix was included in a second PCR lasting about 7 to 11 cycles. A minimum of 2.5 million CDR3-containing paired-end reads was obtained for each sample. TCRdb re-called the 5' RACE reads through MiXCR, storing one row per CDR3 protein. The table shows some 1.4 million distinct CDR3 sequences, with around 39% occurring only once.

The sequencing sample was made of blood. The gene calls are TRBV7-2 and TRBJ2-3; D is unresolved. This clonotype was obtained from a woman between 18 and 29 years old in good health. CDR3 nucleotides: TGTGCCAGCAGCTTAGTGGGCACAGATACGCAGTATTTT. Its translation: CASSLVGTDTQYF.